This entry features one T cell receptor (beta chain) sequence. Trimming removed 0 bases at V and 4 bases at J, with 6 bases between. CDR1 is SGDLS and CDR2 is YYNGEE in the germline V gene. CDR3 length: 13 residues. These data belong to a study of PD-L1 blockade in urothelial cancer. The data were produced by immunoSEQ multiplex PCR, yet TCRdb's version contains in-frame clones alone and is incomplete. Of tens of thousands of clones detected, 70% to 80% appear once; the ten largest clones hold over 3.5%. Sequencing used PBMCs, obtained around atezolizumab (anti-PD-L1) treatment. This TCR came from a man aged 65 to 79 with urothelial cancer. The chain joins TRBV9 to TRBJ2-3; D not resolved. The CDR3 bases are TGTGCCAGCAGCGTAGGCGACTCAGATACGCAGTATTTT. Its translation is CASSVGDSDTQYF.